This entry lists 9 T cell receptor beta chains sequenced from one sample in a study of T-cell memory formation after mild COVID-19. TCRdb passed the 5' RACE reads through MiXCR, listing each CDR3 protein once. This sample carries about 500,000 distinct CDR3 sequences, roughly 22% of them seen once, and the ten largest clones take around 12%. The sample was PBMCs or a T cell subset sorted from them (not recorded which). The receptors come from an adult woman who had mild COVID-19 (a few samples of this study predate the infection). Cell type and time point are not known.

This chain links TRBV11-2 with TRBJ1-1; no clear D. This CDR3 spans 15 amino acids. Germline CDR1 reads SGHAT; CDR2 reads FQNNGV. V gave up 5 bases and J gave up 3 bases, with 16 bases separating them. The DNA of the CDR3 is TGTGCCAGCAGCCCCCCCGGGAGGGCGGACACTGAAGCTTTCTTT. Translating it yields CASSPPGRADTEAFF.

This clonotype turned up a few times. The CDR3 region has the DNA TGTGCCAGCAGCCGCGGCCCTTTTACTAGGAATAATGTCACCGGGGAGCTGTTTTTT. This gives the protein CASSRGPFTRNNVTGELFF. The rearrangement joins TRBV12-3 or TRBV12-4 to TRBJ2-2, with D possibly matching TRBD2 (5 bases). The V and J ends lost 6 bases and 4 bases respectively, with 27 bases between them. This CDR3 comprises 19 residues.

Only a few counts were recorded for this clonotype. J is TRBJ2-1 and V is TRBV14, with TRBD2 matching over 12 bases. V trimming: 6 bases; J trimming: 6 bases; junction bases outside the gene matches: 12. Germline assignment: CDR1 SGHDN and CDR2 FVKESK. CDR3 length: 17 residues. CDR3 sequence: CASSPLRLAGEANEQFF. In nucleotides, the CDR3 is TGTGCCAGCAGTCCCCTCCGACTAGCGGGAGAGGCCAATGAGCAGTTCTTC.

V gene TRBV7-2 combines with J gene TRBJ2-7; D is uncertain. V lost 6 bases, J lost 2 bases, and 8 bases lay in between. Germline lookup yields CDR1 SGHTA and CDR2 FQGNSA. The CDR3 is made up of 12 amino acids. The CDR3 DNA reads TGTGCCAGCAGTACCACAGCCTACGAGCAGTACTTC. It specifies CASSTTAYEQYF.

A single count supports this clonotype. V is TRBV9 and J is TRBJ2-1; TRBD2 matches 10 bases. CDR3 length: 15 residues. V shed 0 bases, J shed 7 bases, and the junction held 4 bases outside the gene matches. Germline CDR1 and CDR2: SGDLS and YYNGEE. For the CDR3, the DNA is TGTGCCAGCAGCGTAGCTAGCGGGAGTGTGAATGAGCAGTTCTTC. Its translation is CASSVASGSVNEQFF.

The chain has TRBV9 and TRBJ1-1, with no clear D. The CDR3 covers 15 residues. From germline, CDR1 is SGDLS and CDR2 YYNGEE. Deletions cut 3 bases from V and 1 base from J, with 13 bases between. CDR3 DNA: TGTGCCAGCAGCGCCGACGGGCAGACGAACACTGAAGCTTTCTTT. This sequence encodes CASSADGQTNTEAFF.

This clonotype was picked up a small number of times. This chain uses TRBV4-1 with TRBJ2-7; D is uncertain. V lost 4 bases, J lost 2 bases, and 12 bases lay in between. The CDR3 has 14 residues. In germline, CDR1 is MGHRA, CDR2 YSYEKL. CDR3 nucleotide sequence: TGCGCCAGCAGCCGCAGTGACACCCCCTACGAGCAGTACTTC. It is translated as CASSRSDTPYEQYF.

This clonotype was counted many times. This rearrangement joins TRBV29-1 to TRBJ2-7, with TRBD2 identical over 12 bases. The germline gives CDR1 SQVTM, CDR2 ANQGSEA. The junction had 5 bases not matched to a gene; V was cut back by 6 bases and J by 2 bases. The CDR3 runs 14 residues. The CDR3 DNA is TGCAGCGTCACTCTAGCGGGAGGGCCCTACGAGCAGTACTTC. Amino acids: CSVTLAGGPYEQYF.

The chain is built from TRBV20-1 and TRBJ1-5, with TRBD1 identical over 9 bases. The CDR3 runs 18 residues. Germline V gives CDR1 DFQATT, CDR2 SNEGSKA (reference sequence). V was clipped by 6 bases and J by 6 bases; unmatched bases: 21. CDR3 bases: TGCAGTGCACCCCCGGGACAGGGTGTGGGTTGGGAGAGTCAGCCCCAGCATTTT. Translation gives CSAPPGQGVGWESQPQHF.